The rows below give T cell receptor beta chains drawn from one sample of a study of shared clonotypes between healthy human individuals. Data came from immunoSEQ multiplex PCR; TCRdb stores just in-frame clones and leaves some out. The data show hundreds of thousands of clones, around 79% seen once. The sequenced material came from PBMCs. Receptors were obtained from a woman aged 40-49 years in good health. Some clones in this sample may be carry-over from other donors' samples. CDR3s leave out the opening cysteine and the closing phenylalanine or tryptophan. Each record gives: V gene, clone size, J gene, D gene, CDR3 length, CDR3 protein. A D gene is named only where the DNA matches it firmly. Clone size is not always given. Where it is, it says once, few, many or a class for expanded clones.

TRBV29-1,NA,TRBJ2-1,NA,9,SVELSVEQF
TRBV15,NA,TRBJ2-7,NA,14,ATSRGLASGAYEQY
TRBV28,NA,TRBJ2-7,TRBD2,13,ASSPRLAGASGQY
TRBV6-5,NA,TRBJ1-2,NA,11,ASTAAHDYGYT
TRBV6-1,NA,TRBJ1-1,NA,12,ASSLEGVSAEAF
TRBV5-1,NA,TRBJ1-4,NA,11,ASSLGSYEKLF
TRBV10-1,NA,TRBJ2-3,NA,11,ASSGNLLDTQY
TRBV10-3,NA,TRBJ2-2,TRBD2,16,AISEPGLAETYTGELF
TRBV28,NA,TRBJ2-5,NA,10,ASSLSEETQY
TRBV7-2,once,TRBJ1-4,TRBD1,14,ASSAVPGQGAEKLF
TRBV5-1,NA,TRBJ2-2,NA,13,ASSLLWTQGGELF
TRBV5-1,once,TRBJ2-6,NA,14,ASSSGGLSGANVLT
TRBV7-9,few,TRBJ1-5,NA,11,ASSSGRNQPQH
TRBV5-1,NA,TRBJ2-1,TRBD1,14,ASSEAGTGGYNEQF
TRBV18,NA,TRBJ2-1,NA,18,ASSDRSGTGISGRAGEQF